This entry lists 23 T cell receptor beta chains sequenced from one sample in a study of blood T cell repertoires in COVID-19. Libraries were prepared by immunoSEQ multiplex PCR; TCRdb keeps only in-frame clonotypes and omits some of them. The sample contains roughly 500,000 clones, approximately 92% of which appear only once. Sequencing used peripheral blood. The receptors derive from a man aged 18 to 29 with COVID-19, enrolled during active disease.

The J gene is TRBJ1-2, the V gene TRBV3-1 (or the pseudogene TRBV3-2), with TRBD1 as a possible D gene (5 bases). CDR1 LGHDT and CDR2 YNNKEL come from the germline V gene (reference sequence). V was trimmed by 1 base and J by 13 bases, leaving 13 bases between them. The CDR3 length is 12 residues. The CDR3 DNA reads TGTGCCAGCAGCCAAGCTGCGACAGCCTCCACCTTC. As protein: CASSQAATASTF.

Only one count was recorded for this clone. The genes are TRBV7-9 and TRBJ1-1, with D hard to call. This CDR3 spans 12 amino acids. Trimming removed 3 bases from V and 7 bases from J, with 9 bases in between. From germline, CDR1 is SEHNR and CDR2 FQNEAQ (reference sequence). For the CDR3, the DNA is TGTGCCAGCAGCTTCGGAGGGATTGAAGCTTTCTTT. Amino acids: CASSFGGIEAFF. The full variable domain, its missing parts supplied by reference TRBV7-9 and TRBJ1-1, is DTGVSQNPRHKITKRGQNVTFRCDPISEHNRLYWYRQTLGQGPEFLTYFQNEAQLEKSRLLSDRFSAERPKGSFSTLEIQRTEQGDSAMYLCASSFGGIEAFFGQGTRLTVV.

The chain employs TRBV2 and TRBJ2-7; D possibly corresponds to TRBD2 (5 bases). CDR3 length: 15 residues. In germline, CDR1 is SNHLY, CDR2 FYNNEI. Trimming stripped 3 bases from V and 4 bases from J, with 16 bases between. The CDR3: CASSESGLVLYEQYF. The CDR3 nucleotides read TGTGCCAGCAGTGAGTCTGGACTGGTACTATACGAGCAGTACTTC.

This clone was detected a few times. The gene calls are TRBV28 and TRBJ1-5, with TRBD1 matching 8 bases. V lost 3 bases, J lost 4 bases, and 11 bases stayed unmatched. The CDR3 covers 17 residues. CDR1 is MDHEN and CDR2 is SYDVKM in the germline V gene. In DNA, the CDR3 is TGTGCCAGCAGTTTGGGGAGGGGGACAGGTGATAATCAGCCCCAGCATTTT. It codes for CASSLGRGTGDNQPQHF.

J is TRBJ1-5 and V is TRBV27; perhaps TRBD1 as D (5 bases). This CDR3 contains 14 residues. Germline CDR1 reads MNHEY; CDR2 reads SMNVEV (reference sequence). V was trimmed by 3 bases and J by 6 bases, leaving 12 bases between them. The chain's CDR3 is CASSFGGRGQPQHF. The CDR3 coding sequence is TGTGCCAGCAGTTTCGGGGGAAGGGGTCAGCCCCAGCATTTT.

This clone was counted a few times. V is TRBV19 and J is TRBJ1-2; maybe TRBD1 (5 bases). The V gene's germline CDR1 is LNHDA and CDR2 SQIVND (reference sequence). Trimming took off 7 bases at V and 5 bases at J, with 23 bases between the two ends. This CDR3 is 16 amino acids long. The CDR3 DNA follows: TGTGCCAGTACCACCAACGGGGAGGGGAATTGGTATGGCTACACCTTC. Encoded protein: CASTTNGEGNWYGYTF.

The gene calls are TRBV9 and TRBJ2-2; weak D call: TRBD1 (5 bases). V was cut by 0 bases and J by 6 bases, with 12 bases left in between. CDR1 is SGDLS and CDR2 is YYNGEE in the germline V gene. The CDR3 has 15 amino acids. The CDR3, as DNA: TGTGCCAGCAGCGTAGCCCACACAGGAGCCGGGGAGCTGTTTTTT. Protein sequence: CASSVAHTGAGELFF.

This chain connects TRBV10-2 to TRBJ2-3, with 9 positions matching TRBD2. J gave up 5 bases and V 3 bases, and 9 bases lay outside the gene matches. The germline gives CDR1 WSHSY, CDR2 SAAADI. This CDR3 is built from 16 residues. This CDR3 reads CASSDPLGGGGDTQYF. The CDR3 DNA follows: TGCGCCAGCAGTGATCCCCTTGGCGGGGGGGGAGATACGCAGTATTTT.

The chain links TRBV5-1 to TRBJ2-5; 7 bases fit TRBD2. Germline CDR1 reads SGHRS; CDR2 reads YFSETQ. V shed 3 bases and J 1 base; nucleotides not matched to a gene: 6. The CDR3 length is 15 residues. Written as DNA, the CDR3 is TGCGCCAGCAGCTGGTCTAGCGGTTCCCAAGAGACCCAGTACTTC. Translating it yields CASSWSSGSQETQYF.

In DNA, the CDR3 is TGTGCCAGCTCAGAATCAGGGGACTATGGCTACACCTTC. It specifies CASSESGDYGYTF. The V and J genes are TRBV18 and TRBJ1-2, with D tentatively TRBD1 (6 bases). Per the germline V gene, CDR1 is KGHSH and CDR2 is LQKENI. This CDR3 is built from 13 residues. With 5 bases removed from V and 3 bases from J, the gap between germline ends came to 10 bases.

This rearrangement joins TRBV7-2 to TRBJ2-7, with D possibly TRBD1 on 5 matching bases. V lost 2 bases to trimming and J lost 6 bases, with 23 bases between them. This CDR3 contains 17 residues. Per the germline V gene, CDR1 is SGHTA and CDR2 is FQGNSA. CDR3 protein: CASSLYIGQGLLREQYF. CDR3 in DNA: TGTGCCAGCAGCTTATATATAGGGCAGGGCCTATTGCGCGAGCAGTACTTC.

V is TRBV6-4 and J is TRBJ2-2; 8 bases line up with TRBD1. Losses at the gene ends were 0 bases for V and 3 bases for J; bases not matched to a gene: 6. Germline assignment: CDR1 MRHNA and CDR2 SNTAGT. CDR3 length equals 17 residues. The CDR3 loop is CASSDSSGTGDTGELFF. In DNA form, the CDR3 reads TGTGCCAGCAGTGACTCTTCCGGGACAGGTGACACCGGGGAGCTGTTTTTT.

This clone showed up just a few times. The chain links TRBV5-1 to TRBJ1-2, with D possibly TRBD1 on 5 matching bases. V was clipped by 4 bases and J by 8 bases, with 15 bases between them. This CDR3 comprises 13 residues. Germline V gene lookup returns CDR1 SGHRS and CDR2 YFSETQ. The CDR3 sequence is CASSPRTPLGYTF. For the CDR3, the DNA is TGCGCCAGCAGCCCGAGGACACCTCTAGGCTACACCTTC.

The rearrangement joins TRBV5-4 to TRBJ1-3; 7 nucleotides agree with TRBD1. V lost 4 bases, J lost 8 bases, and 15 bases stayed unmatched. The V gene's germline CDR1 is SGHNT and CDR2 YYREEE (reference sequence). The CDR3 loop spans 16 amino acids. The CDR3 nucleotides read TGTGCCAGCAGCAACCGGGACAGCCCACAACGGGACACCATATATTTT. Protein product: CASSNRDSPQRDTIYF. Combining the CDR3 with reference TRBV5-4 and TRBJ1-3 gives the whole variable domain ETGVTQSPTHLIKTRGQQVTLRCSSQSGHNTVSWYQQALGQGPQFIFQYYREEENGRGNFPPRFSGLQFPNYSSELNVNALELDDSALYLCASSNRDSPQRDTIYFGEGSWLTVV.

This clone was recorded once. CDR3 in DNA: TGTGCCAGCAGTGTTGGCCCTAGCGGGGGCACAGATACGCAGTATTTT. Protein sequence: CASSVGPSGGTDTQYF. The rearrangement links TRBV2 to TRBJ2-3; 9 bases line up with TRBD2. The CDR3 covers 16 residues. Germline V gene sequence: CDR1 SNHLY, CDR2 FYNNEI. V lost 4 bases to trimming and J lost 1 base; unmatched junction nucleotides: 6.

This clone was picked up one time. V is TRBV4-1 and J is TRBJ2-1; D may be TRBD2 (6 bases). CDR3 length: 16 amino acids. V lost 0 bases and J lost 4, with 13 bases in between. The germline V gene encodes CDR1 MGHRA and CDR2 YSYEKL. CDR3 amino acids: CASSQDLRDLYNEQFF. Here the CDR3 DNA reads TGCGCCAGCAGCCAAGATTTGCGGGACCTTTACAATGAGCAGTTCTTC.

The CDR3 sequence: CASSERLAGAYEQYF. Here the CDR3 DNA reads TGTGCCAGCAGTGAAAGGCTAGCGGGGGCCTACGAGCAGTACTTC. The chain recombines TRBV6-1 with TRBJ2-7, with 10 nucleotides matching TRBD2. CDR3 length: 15 amino acids. Germline loops: CDR1 MNHNS, CDR2 SASEGT. Trimming took 2 bases from V and 2 from J; bases not matched to a gene: 3.

The V call is TRBV25-1, the J call TRBJ2-4, with D unclear. V was shortened by 0 bases and J by 0 bases, with 9 bases between the two germline ends. Germline-derived CDR1 and CDR2 are MGHDK and SYGVNS. The CDR3 runs 16 residues. This chain's CDR3 is CASSEYQSQAKNIQYF. The CDR3 region has the DNA TGTGCCAGCAGTGAATACCAGTCTCAAGCCAAAAACATTCAGTACTTC.

The gene calls are TRBV3-1 (or the pseudogene TRBV3-2) and TRBJ2-2; D call uncertain. Trimming stripped 4 bases from V and 4 bases from J, with 13 bases between. The CDR3 loop spans 15 amino acids. CDR1 and CDR2 from the germline V gene are LGHDT and YNNKEL (reference sequence). CDR3 region: CASSPRTATTGELFF. CDR3 DNA sequence: TGTGCCAGCAGCCCCCGTACAGCCACCACCGGGGAGCTGTTTTTT.

The chain employs TRBV5-4 and TRBJ1-1; TRBD1 matches at 8 bases. The germline CDR1 and CDR2 sequences are SGHNT and YYREEE (reference sequence). This CDR3 contains 15 residues. Trimming took 2 bases from V and 1 from J; bases not matched to a gene: 4. The CDR3 spells CASSFRDRRNTEAFF. DNA of the CDR3: TGTGCCAGCAGCTTCCGGGACAGGAGGAACACTGAAGCTTTCTTT.

J is TRBJ2-7 and V is TRBV10-2; 7 nucleotides line up with TRBD1. The junction had 4 bases not matched to a gene; V was cut back by 9 bases and J by 2 bases. The CDR3 covers 12 residues. CDR1 is WSHSY, CDR2 SAAADI, per germline. Written as DNA, the CDR3 is TGCGCCAGGGGGGACAGACCCTACGAGCAGTACTTC. Translated, it gives CARGDRPYEQYF.

The chain employs TRBV5-4 and TRBJ2-1; 15 positions match TRBD2. The V and J ends lost 4 bases and 8 bases, in that order; junction bases with no gene match: 4. The CDR3 sequence is 15 residues long. Germline CDR1 is SGHNT and CDR2 is YYREEE (reference sequence). For the CDR3, the DNA is TGTGCCAGCAGCGTCGGACTAGCGGGAGGGGATGAGCAGTTCTTC. Protein: CASSVGLAGGDEQFF.

CDR3 residues: CASSSTRDQPQHF. CDR3 coding DNA: TGTGCCAGCAGCTCTACACGGGATCAGCCCCAGCATTTT. The rearrangement joins TRBV27 to TRBJ1-5; D is uncertain. The CDR3 sequence is 13 residues long. Trimming took off 6 bases at V and 5 bases at J, with 11 bases between the two ends. Germline CDR1 is MNHEY and CDR2 is SMNVEV (reference sequence).